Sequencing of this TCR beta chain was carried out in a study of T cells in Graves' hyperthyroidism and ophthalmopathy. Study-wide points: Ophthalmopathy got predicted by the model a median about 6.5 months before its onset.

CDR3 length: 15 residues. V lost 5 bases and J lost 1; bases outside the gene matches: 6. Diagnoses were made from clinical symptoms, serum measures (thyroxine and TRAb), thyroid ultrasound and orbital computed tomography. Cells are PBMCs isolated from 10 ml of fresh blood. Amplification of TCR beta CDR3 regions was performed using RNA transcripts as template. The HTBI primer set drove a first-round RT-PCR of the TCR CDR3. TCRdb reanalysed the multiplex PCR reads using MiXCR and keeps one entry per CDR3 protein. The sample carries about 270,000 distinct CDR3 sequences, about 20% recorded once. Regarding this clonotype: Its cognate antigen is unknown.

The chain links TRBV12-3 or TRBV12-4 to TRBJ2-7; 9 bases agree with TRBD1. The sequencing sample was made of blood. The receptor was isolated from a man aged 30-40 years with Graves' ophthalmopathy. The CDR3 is CASSQQGTGSYEQYF. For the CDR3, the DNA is TGTGCCAGCAGTCAACAGGGGACAGGGTCCTACGAGCAGTACTTC.